This T cell receptor (beta chain) was retrieved from a study of blood T cell repertoires in COVID-19. On the study more broadly: Samples taken during acute and convalescent COVID-19 were collected in the United States, Italy and Spain.

Germline-derived CDR1 and CDR2 are SGHRS and YFSETQ. Losses at the gene ends were 3 bases for V and 2 bases for J; bases not matched to a gene: 4. The CDR3 has 16 amino acids. TCRdb's table, derived via immunoSEQ multiplex PCR, lists solely in-frame clones and lacks some. The data contain approximately 250,000 clones, roughly 83% of them singletons. The TCR comes from a woman aged 50 to 60 with acute or convalescent COVID-19. Input material: peripheral blood. This chain joins TRBV5-1 and TRBJ2-2, with 10 nucleotides matching TRBD1. The CDR3 is CASSSRQGANTGELFF. Here the CDR3 DNA reads TGCGCCAGCAGCTCACGACAGGGGGCTAACACCGGGGAGCTGTTTTTT.